This TCR beta chain is from a study of cytomegalovirus exposure and HLA in healthy donors. Points from the study as a whole: The tendency of first-cohort TCR clusters to co-occur in the 120 or so validation repertoires was the finding of a later analysis. Reports described diagnosis of cytomegalovirus status by the classifier as highly specific and sensitive.

Turning to this clone: Its specificity is unknown.

The CDR3 runs to 20 residues. Sequenced by immunoSEQ multiplex PCR; TCRdb stores in-frame clones only, minus some. This table has about 170,000 clones, over 85% appearing once. This chain joins TRBV12-2 and TRBJ1-4; whether TRBD1, the table's D call, matches the DNA was not checked. TRBV12-2 is recorded as a pseudogene. This sequence originates from a man aged 18 to 29 in good health and CMV-seropositive. Sequencing was performed on PBMCs. CDR3 loop: CASRLDPPRWLRVGNEKLFF. In DNA form, the CDR3 reads TGTGCAAGTCGCTTAGACCCCCCTCGGTGGCTCAGGGTGGGTAATGAAAAACTGTTTTTT.